This record concerns one T cell receptor (beta chain) sequence. The table came from immunoSEQ multiplex PCR; TCRdb's copy has only in-frame clones and leaves some out. Among more than 95,000 clones, around 85% were seen once, and the ten largest hold about 17%. V shed 7 bases and J shed 4 bases, with 10 bases lying between them. Germline CDR1 SGHTA, CDR2 FQGNSA. The CDR3 runs 13 residues. This sample was taken from a study of blood T cell repertoires in COVID-19. Across the study: Acute-phase and convalescent COVID-19 samples originated in the United States, Italy and Spain. Sample material is recorded as cDNA or gDNA derived from T cells, B-cell-depleted T cells, or PBMCs.

The specimen sequenced was peripheral blood. This clonotype was obtained from a man under 40 with COVID-19, enrolled during active disease. The rearrangement links TRBV7-2 to TRBJ2-2; D uncertain. The DNA of the CDR3 is TGTGCCAGCAAAGCTCCCTCCACCGGGGAGCTGTTTTTT. Its translation: CASKAPSTGELFF.